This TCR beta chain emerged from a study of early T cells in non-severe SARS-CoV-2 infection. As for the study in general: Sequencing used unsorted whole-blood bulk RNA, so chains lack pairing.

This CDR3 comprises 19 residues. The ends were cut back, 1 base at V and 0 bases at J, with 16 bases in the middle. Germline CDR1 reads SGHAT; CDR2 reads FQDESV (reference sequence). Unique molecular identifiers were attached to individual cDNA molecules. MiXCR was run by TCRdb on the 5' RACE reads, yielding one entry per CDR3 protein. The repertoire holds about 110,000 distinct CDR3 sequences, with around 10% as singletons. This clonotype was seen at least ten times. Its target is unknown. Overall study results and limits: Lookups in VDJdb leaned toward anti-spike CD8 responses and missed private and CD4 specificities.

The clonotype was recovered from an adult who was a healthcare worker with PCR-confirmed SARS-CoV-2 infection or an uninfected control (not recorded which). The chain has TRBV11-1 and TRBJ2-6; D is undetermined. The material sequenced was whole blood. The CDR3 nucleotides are TGTGCCAGCAGCTTAGATTCGACACTCTGGGACTCTGGGGCCAACGTCCTGACTTTC. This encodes CASSLDSTLWDSGANVLTF.